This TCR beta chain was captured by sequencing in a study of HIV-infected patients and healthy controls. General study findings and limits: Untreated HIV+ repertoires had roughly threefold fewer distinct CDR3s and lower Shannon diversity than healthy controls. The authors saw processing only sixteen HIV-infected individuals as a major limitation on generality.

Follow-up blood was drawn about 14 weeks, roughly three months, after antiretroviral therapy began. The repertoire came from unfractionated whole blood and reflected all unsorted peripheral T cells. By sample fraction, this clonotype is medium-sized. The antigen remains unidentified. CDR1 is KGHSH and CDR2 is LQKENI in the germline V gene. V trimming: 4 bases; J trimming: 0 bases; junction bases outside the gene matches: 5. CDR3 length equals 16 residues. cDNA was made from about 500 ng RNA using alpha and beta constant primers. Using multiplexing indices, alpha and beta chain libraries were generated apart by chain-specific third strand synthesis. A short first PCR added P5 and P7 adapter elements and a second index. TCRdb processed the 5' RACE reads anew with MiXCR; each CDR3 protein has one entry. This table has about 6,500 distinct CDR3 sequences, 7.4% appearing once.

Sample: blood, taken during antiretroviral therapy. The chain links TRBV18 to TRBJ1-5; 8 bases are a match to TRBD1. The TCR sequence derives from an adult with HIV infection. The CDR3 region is CASSLTGGYSNQPQHF. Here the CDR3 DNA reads TGTGCCAGCTCACTAACAGGGGGTTATAGCAATCAGCCCCAGCATTTT.